The following is a TCR beta chain sequence with its context. One entry per CDR3 protein results from TCRdb running MiXCR on the RACE reads. The sample holds about 180,000 distinct CDR3 sequences, nearly 30% seen once. The time point is: pre-sensitization, week 0. Treatment: therapeutic diphenylcyclopropenone sensitization with weekly scalp DPC. The germline CDR1 and CDR2 sequences are LGHDT and YNNKEL (reference sequence). J gave up 2 bases and V 4 bases, and 4 bases lay outside the gene matches. The CDR3 is 14 amino acids. This sample was taken from a study of human T cells and chemical hapten exposure.

This sequence originates from a woman in her 30s with alopecia areata. Some clones in this sample may be carry-over from other donors' samples. This chain links TRBV3-1 with TRBJ2-5, with 7 bases fitting TRBD1. The sequenced sample was whole blood, obtained in connection with sensitization to the hapten diphenylcyclopropenone (DPC). CDR3 sequence: CASSPGDRQETQYF. CDR3 in DNA: TGTGCCAGCAGCCCCGGGGACAGACAAGAGACCCAGTACTTC.